These 7 T cell receptor beta chains originate from one sample sequenced in a study of PD-1 blockade in classical Hodgkin lymphoma. The table came from immunoSEQ multiplex PCR; TCRdb's copy has only in-frame clones and leaves some out. The table includes 30,000 or so clones, around 82% detected once. After autologous stem cell transplantation all patients relapsed, and prior brentuximab vedotin exposure differed between cohorts. Sequencing was performed on peripheral blood mononuclear cells (PBMCs), taken at baseline. The origin of the receptors is a human donor with classical Hodgkin lymphoma.

This clone was recorded once. This chain links TRBV5-6 with TRBJ2-3, with 7 nucleotides matching TRBD2. The CDR3 length is 14 residues. V lost 6 bases and J lost 4; bases outside the gene matches: 8. In germline, CDR1 is SGHDT, CDR2 YYEEEE. CDR3 region: CASKDAGVADTQYF. Here the CDR3 DNA reads TGTGCCAGCAAGGATGCGGGGGTGGCAGATACGCAGTATTTT.

The chain joins TRBV7-9 to TRBJ2-7, with 8 positions matching TRBD2. The CDR3 has 16 amino acids. V shed 5 bases and J 2 bases; nucleotides not matched to a gene: 11. The germline CDR1 and CDR2 sequences are SEHNR and FQNEAQ (reference sequence). The CDR3 sequence: CASSPGGAGIPYEQYF. The CDR3 DNA is TGTGCCAGCAGCCCGGGGGGGGCAGGGATCCCCTACGAGCAGTACTTC.

V and J are TRBV11-3 and TRBJ1-1, with D unclear. CDR1 SGHNT and CDR2 YENEEA come from the germline V gene. The V end lost 6 bases, the J end lost 0 bases, and 8 bases lay between the germline ends. This CDR3 has 13 residues. CDR3 in DNA: TGTGCCAGCAGTACTACAGTGAACACTGAAGCTTTCTTT. Translation gives CASSTTVNTEAFF. Variable domain in full (rest from reference TRBV11-3 and TRBJ1-1): EAGVVQSPRYKIIEKKQPVAFWCNPISGHNTLYWYLQNLGQGPELLIRYENEEAVDDSQLPKDRFSAERLKGVDSTLKIQPAELGDSAVYLCASSTTVNTEAFFGQGTRLTVV.

The V and J genes are TRBV7-8 and TRBJ2-1; TRBD1 agrees at 8 bases. V gave up 5 bases and J gave up 1 base; unmatched junction bases: 7. Germline lookup yields CDR1 SGHVS and CDR2 FQNEAQ. This CDR3 region has 16 residues. The CDR3: CASSPRTGTSYNEQFF. The CDR3 bases are TGTGCCAGCAGCCCCCGGACAGGGACTTCCTACAATGAGCAGTTCTTC.

This rearrangement joins TRBV28 to TRBJ1-5, with TRBD1 matching over 8 bases. V gave up 6 bases and J gave up 2 bases; unmatched junction bases: 6. Looked up from germline, CDR1 is MDHEN and CDR2 is SYDVKM. The CDR3 is 15 amino acids. The CDR3 DNA is TGTGCCAGCAGCACCGGACAGGGCCGCAATCAGCCCCAGCATTTT. Translation gives CASSTGQGRNQPQHF.

There are a few counts of this clone. This chain links TRBV29-1 with TRBJ1-5; perhaps TRBD1 as D (6 bases). Germline CDR1 SQVTM, CDR2 ANQGSEA. Trimming left V 7 bases short and J 6 bases short, with 16 bases between. CDR3 size: 13 residues. The CDR3 is CSARGGQGQPQHF. In DNA form, the CDR3 reads TGCAGCGCGCGGGGGGGGCAGGGTCAGCCCCAGCATTTT.

The chain couples TRBV19 to TRBJ1-2; 7 bases fit TRBD1. The CDR3 is 15 residues long. J lost 5 bases, V lost 5 bases, and 11 bases had no gene match. The germline gives CDR1 LNHDA, CDR2 SQIVND (reference sequence). For the CDR3, the DNA is TGTGCCAGTAGTCCCGAAAGGGGACAGTCATATGGCTACACCTTC. Encoded protein: CASSPERGQSYGYTF.